This T cell receptor (beta chain) appears in the sequencing data of a study of blood T cell repertoires in COVID-19. CDR1 and CDR2 (germline): LNHDA, SQIVND (reference sequence). The CDR3 loop spans 15 amino acids. V lost 5 bases and J 5 bases, leaving 18 bases between the germline ends. Here immunoSEQ multiplex PCR was the method, and the copy in TCRdb shows in-frame clones only, minus some. The table has about 170,000 clones, approximately 83% seen once. The V call is TRBV19, the J call TRBJ1-1; D unclear. The sample taken for sequencing was peripheral blood. The sequence was collected from a woman older than 75 with acute or convalescent COVID-19. CDR3 loop: CASSSPGIIWTEAFF. The CDR3 bases are TGTGCCAGTAGTTCACCAGGTATTATTTGGACTGAAGCTTTCTTT.